One sample yielded the 23 T cell receptor beta chains listed below, sequenced in a study of human T cells and chemical hapten exposure. TCRdb re-called the RACE reads through MiXCR, storing one row per CDR3 protein. The data hold roughly 190,000 distinct CDR3 sequences, with approximately 20% observed a single time. The time point denotes: patch test 1, 2 weeks after DPC sensitization. Specified treatment: therapeutic diphenylcyclopropenone sensitization with weekly scalp DPC. The specimen was whole blood, collected in connection with sensitization to the hapten diphenylcyclopropenone (DPC). All receptors derive from a woman between 45 and 60 years old with alopecia areata. Some clones in this sample may be carry-over from other donors' samples.

Ten or more counts support this clonotype. The chain combines TRBV7-6 with TRBJ2-5, with D tentatively TRBD1 (5 bases). Between the trimmed V and J ends, which lost 5 bases and 3 bases, there was a span of 16 bases. The CDR3 sequence is 15 residues long. CDR1 is SGHVS and CDR2 is FNYEAQ in the germline V gene. CDR3 sequence reads: CASSPIRVPKETQYF. The CDR3 coding sequence is TGTGCCAGCAGCCCCATCAGGGTCCCAAAAGAGACCCAGTACTTC. The whole variable domain, remainder taken from reference TRBV7-6 and TRBJ2-5, is GAGVSQSPRYKVTKRGQDVALRCDPISGHVSLYWYRQALGQGPEFLTYFNYEAQQDKSGLPNDRFSAERPEGSISTLTIQRTEQRDSAMYRCASSPIRVPKETQYFGPGTRLLVL.

The J gene is TRBJ2-6, the V gene TRBV18, with 7 bases lining up with TRBD1. The CDR3 contains 17 residues. Trimming at V came to 3 bases and at J to 2 bases, leaving 7 bases not matched to a gene. Germline CDR1 is KGHSH and CDR2 is LQKENI. The CDR3 DNA sequence: TGTGCCAGCTCACCCCAGGCTACAGGGGCTGGGGCCAACGTCCTGACTTTC. It encodes CASSPQATGAGANVLTF.

The table lists this clonotype with a count of one. The chain recombines TRBV2 with TRBJ2-3; TRBD1 aligns across 10 bases. Looked up from germline, CDR1 is SNHLY and CDR2 is FYNNEI. Losses at the gene ends were 6 bases for V and 5 bases for J; bases not matched to a gene: 5. The CDR3 consists of 14 residues. CDR3 sequence: CASRTGTGVDTQYF. CDR3 sequence (DNA): TGTGCCAGCAGAACCGGGACAGGGGTAGATACGCAGTATTTT.

The chain is built from TRBV12-3 or TRBV12-4 and TRBJ1-6; possible D gene TRBD1, 6 bases. V lost 6 bases to trimming and J lost 7 bases, with 13 bases between them. This CDR3 has 14 residues. In DNA, the CDR3 is TGTGCCAGCAGGGTGGAGGGGGTAAATTCACCCCTCCACTTT. Translated, it gives CASRVEGVNSPLHF.

In this sample, this clonotype turned up many times. The V call is TRBV7-9, the J call TRBJ2-1; 7 bases agree with TRBD2. Germline values: CDR1 SEHNR, CDR2 FQNEAQ (reference sequence). The CDR3 runs to 14 residues. V was pared by 0 bases and J by 4 bases, with 0 bases of the junction left unmatched. Here the CDR3 DNA reads TGTGCCAGCAGCTTAGCGGGAGGGTACAATGAGCAGTTCTTC. Protein: CASSLAGGYNEQFF.

The chain uses TRBV27 and TRBJ1-2; D ambiguous. The V gene lost 5 bases and the J gene lost 3 bases, with 16 bases spanning the gap. The CDR3 spans 15 residues. The V gene's germline CDR1 is MNHEY and CDR2 SMNVEV (reference sequence). The CDR3 region is CASSSRVGLYYGYTF. The CDR3, as DNA: TGTGCCAGCAGTAGCCGCGTTGGACTCTACTATGGCTACACCTTC.

The V and J genes are TRBV20-1 and TRBJ2-7; 7 nucleotides match TRBD1. The CDR3 has 14 residues. V lost 6 bases and J lost 3; bases outside the gene matches: 11. Germline CDR1 DFQATT, CDR2 SNEGSKA (reference sequence). Here the CDR3 reads CSAPTGFTYYEQYF. The CDR3 DNA reads as TGCAGTGCCCCGACAGGGTTTACCTACTACGAGCAGTACTTC.

The chain recombines TRBV27 with TRBJ2-7; no clear D gene. Trimming pared 4 bases from V and 2 bases from J, leaving 9 bases between. There are 13 residues in the CDR3. Per germline, CDR1 MNHEY and CDR2 SMNVEV (reference sequence). This chain's CDR3 is CASSYGSPYEQYF. The CDR3 DNA reads TGTGCCAGCAGTTATGGATCGCCCTACGAGCAGTACTTC.

The chain uses TRBV20-1 and TRBJ2-5; D gene ambiguous. The V gene lost 0 bases and the J gene lost 5 bases, with 13 bases spanning the gap. In germline, CDR1 is DFQATT, CDR2 SNEGSKA (reference sequence). This CDR3 has 14 residues. The CDR3 DNA reads as TGCAGTGCTAGAGAAATCCGCTTTCGCGAGACCCAGTACTTC. It translates to CSAREIRFRETQYF.

This clonotype has only a few counts. The V call is TRBV7-2, the J call TRBJ2-1; 14 bases fit TRBD2. CDR3 length: 19 residues. Germline-derived CDR1 and CDR2 are SGHTA and FQGNSA. V gave up 2 bases and J gave up 0 bases; unmatched junction bases: 6. In DNA form, the CDR3 reads TGTGCCAGCAGCTTACGTTGGACTAGCGGGAGGTACTCCTACAATGAGCAGTTCTTC. Its protein product is CASSLRWTSGRYSYNEQFF. The full variable domain, rest sourced from reference TRBV7-2 and TRBJ2-1, is GAGVSQSPSNKVTEKGKDVELRCDPISGHTALYWYRQSLGQGLEFLIYFQGNSAPDKSGLPSDRFSAERTGGSVSTLTIQRTQQEDSAVYLCASSLRWTSGRYSYNEQFFGPGTRLTVL.

This clonotype was seen a handful of times. The chain is built from TRBV29-1 and TRBJ1-2; D unresolved. The CDR3 is 12 amino acids. The ends were cut back, 4 bases at V and 5 bases at J, with 11 bases in the middle. In germline, CDR1 is SQVTM, CDR2 ANQGSEA. Written as DNA, the CDR3 is TGCAGCGTTGTGGTGCTGGGGTATGGCTACACCTTC. It codes for CSVVVLGYGYTF.

This clonotype was counted at least ten times. In nucleotides, the CDR3 is TGTGCCAGCAGTCTACTAGCGGGAGGGTACTATAGCTCCTACAATGAGCAGTTCTTC. This encodes CASSLLAGGYYSSYNEQFF. The chain combines TRBV12-3 or TRBV12-4 with TRBJ2-1; 13 bases align to TRBD2. The CDR3 totals 19 residues. The V and J ends lost 5 bases and 0 bases, in that order; junction bases with no gene match: 10.

This chain links TRBV7-8 with TRBJ1-5; TRBD1 is a possible D gene (5 bases). Trimming left V 5 bases short and J 5 bases short, with 16 bases between. The CDR3 contains 15 residues. Germline V CDR1 and CDR2: SGHVS, FQNEAQ. CDR3 amino acids: CASSRTRDGDQPQHF. DNA of the CDR3: TGTGCCAGCAGCAGGACCCGGGACGGTGATCAGCCCCAGCATTTT.

The genes are TRBV11-3 and TRBJ2-1; perhaps TRBD2 as D (5 bases). CDR1 and CDR2 from the germline V gene are SGHNT and YENEEA. Trimming removed 1 base at V and 6 bases at J, with 10 bases between. The length of the CDR3 is 14 residues. The CDR3 region is CASSLVGSVNEQFF. In nucleotides, the CDR3 is TGTGCCAGCAGCTTAGTTGGGAGTGTCAATGAGCAGTTCTTC.

The chain couples TRBV5-1 to TRBJ2-1; the D gene is possibly TRBD2 (5 bases). CDR1 and CDR2 (germline): SGHRS, YFSETQ. There are 15 residues in the CDR3. V lost 4 bases, J lost 2 bases, and 13 bases lay in between. The CDR3 DNA reads TGCGCCAGCAGCGCCGACTACGAACCCTACAATGAGCAGTTCTTC. It specifies CASSADYEPYNEQFF.

V gene TRBV24-1 combines with J gene TRBJ2-1; D is unclear. V was clipped by 5 bases and J by 4 bases, with 11 bases between them. Germline loops: CDR1 KGHDR, CDR2 SFDVKD. This CDR3 contains 14 residues. CDR3: CATSAKRVYNEQFF. For the CDR3, the DNA is TGTGCCACCAGTGCCAAAAGGGTTTACAATGAGCAGTTCTTC.

This clonotype was counted ten times or more. The chain carries TRBV5-1 and TRBJ1-2; 9 bases map to TRBD1. The CDR3 totals 18 residues. Germline-derived CDR1 and CDR2 are SGHRS and YFSETQ. Trimming cost V 0 bases and J 4 bases; bases outside gene matches: 13. The CDR3 nucleotides read TGCGCCAGCAGCTTGGAAGGGACAGGGCGCGGAGAAGGCTATGGCTACACCTTC. Its protein is CASSLEGTGRGEGYGYTF.

The chain joins TRBV6-5 to TRBJ2-1, with D uncertain. Trimming removed 2 bases at V and 2 bases at J, with 10 bases between. The CDR3 spans 15 residues. Per the germline V gene, CDR1 is MNHEY and CDR2 is SVGAGI. As DNA, the CDR3 is TGTGCCAGCAGTTACCGGACCATAGCCTACAATGAGCAGTTCTTC. This encodes CASSYRTIAYNEQFF.

In its sample, this clonotype was seen a few times. V is TRBV7-2 and J is TRBJ1-6; D perhaps matches TRBD1 (5 bases). Germline V lookup: CDR1 SGHTA, CDR2 FQGNSA. V was shortened by 4 bases and J by 13 bases, with 11 bases between the two germline ends. The CDR3 consists of 12 residues. The CDR3 nucleotides read TGTGCCAGCAGCTCCAGGGCACAGCCCCTCCACTTT. Encoded protein: CASSSRAQPLHF. The full variable domain, rest sourced from reference TRBV7-2 and TRBJ1-6, is GAGVSQSPSNKVTEKGKDVELRCDPISGHTALYWYRQSLGQGLEFLIYFQGNSAPDKSGLPSDRFSAERTGGSVSTLTIQRTQQEDSAVYLCASSSRAQPLHFGNGTRLTVT.

Many counts were recorded for this clonotype. The rearrangement uses TRBV15 and TRBJ2-5; no reliable D call. The CDR3 has 15 amino acids. V was pared by 0 bases and J by 2 bases, with 10 bases between. Germline V gene data show CDR1 as LNHNV and CDR2 as YYDKDF (reference sequence). CDR3 coding DNA: TGTGCCACCAGCAGAGATCTCGGCGGTCAAGAGACCCAGTACTTC. Translated, it gives CATSRDLGGQETQYF. The full variable domain, rest sourced from reference TRBV15 and TRBJ2-5, is DAMVIQNPRYQVTQFGKPVTLSCSQTLNHNVMYWYQQKSSQAPKLLFHYYDKDFNNEADTPDNFQSRRPNTSFCFLDIRSPGLGDTAMYLCATSRDLGGQETQYFGPGTRLLVL.

The gene calls are TRBV6-2 or TRBV6-3 and TRBJ1-1; possible D gene TRBD1, 6 bases. The germline V gene encodes CDR1 MNHEY and CDR2 SVGEGT. V was trimmed by 0 bases and J by 5 bases, leaving 10 bases between them. The CDR3 spans 14 residues. The CDR3 reads CASSYSGAGTEAFF. The CDR3 DNA reads TGTGCCAGCAGTTACTCGGGGGCAGGGACTGAAGCTTTCTTT.

This clonotype was counted a few times. This sequence joins TRBV10-3 and TRBJ2-1, with D perhaps being TRBD1 or TRBD2 (5 bases each). The germline V and J ends were trimmed by 9 bases and 0 bases, with 18 bases remaining between them. Germline values: CDR1 ENHRY, CDR2 SYGVKD. The CDR3 length is 16 residues. The CDR3 DNA follows: TGTGCCATTCACCGGGGCGAGAGGAGCTCCTACAATGAGCAGTTCTTC. This codes for CAIHRGERSSYNEQFF.

This CDR3 is CSATTGLYSNQPQHF. The CDR3 DNA follows: TGCAGTGCTACAACAGGACTTTATAGCAATCAGCCCCAGCATTTT. The genes are TRBV20-1 and TRBJ1-5, with D possibly being TRBD1 (5 bases). The length of the CDR3 is 15 residues. Trimming stripped 4 bases from V and 0 bases from J, with 13 bases between. From germline, CDR1 is DFQATT and CDR2 SNEGSKA (reference sequence).